These T cell receptor beta chains were read from a single sample in a study of T cells in Graves' hyperthyroidism and ophthalmopathy. TCRdb analysed the multiplex PCR reads with MiXCR anew, one entry per CDR3 protein. Of about 640,000 distinct CDR3 sequences in the sample, roughly 15% were seen once. Sequencing used blood. The receptors were sampled from a woman in her 50s with Graves' ophthalmopathy. Each CDR3 is given with its conserved first and last residue. The D gene is left open where the match is weak. Clone size, where shown, is once, few, many, or a class for clones that have expanded.

CDR3 protein: CASSRGQGRHTEAFF; CDR3 DNA: TGTGCCAGCAGTAGAGGACAGGGAAGGCACACTGAAGCTTTCTTT; D gene: TRBD1; V gene: TRBV12-3/TRBV12-4; clone size: -; J gene: TRBJ1-1
CDR3 protein: CASRSSGGQYTDTQYF; CDR3 DNA: TGTGCCAGTAGATCGTCGGGAGGGCAATACACAGATACGCAGTATTTT; D gene: TRBD2; V gene: TRBV19; clone size: -; J gene: TRBJ2-3
CDR3 protein: CASSRLVGHIEQYF; CDR3 DNA: TGTGCCAGCAGCCGATTGGTAGGGCATATCGAGCAGTACTTC; D gene: -; V gene: TRBV13; clone size: many; J gene: TRBJ2-7
CDR3 protein: CSVEILGTGVREQYF; CDR3 DNA: TGCAGCGTTGAAATTTTGGGGACAGGGGTTCGCGAGCAGTACTTC; D gene: TRBD1; V gene: TRBV29-1; clone size: -; J gene: TRBJ2-7
CDR3 protein: CASGLDPPLAGGVNEQFF; CDR3 DNA: TGTGCTAGTGGTTTGGACCCACCACTAGCGGGAGGGGTCAATGAGCAGTTCTTC; D gene: TRBD2; V gene: TRBV12-5; clone size: many; J gene: TRBJ2-1
CDR3 protein: CASRAGTGHNSPLHF; CDR3 DNA: TGTGCCAGCAGGGCCGGGACAGGGCATAATTCACCCCTCCACTTT; D gene: TRBD1; V gene: TRBV12-3/TRBV12-4; clone size: many; J gene: TRBJ1-6
CDR3 protein: CASSRNSGRAHNEQFF; CDR3 DNA: TGCGCCAGCAGCCGAAACAGCGGGAGGGCCCACAATGAGCAGTTCTTC; D gene: TRBD2; V gene: TRBV5-1; clone size: many; J gene: TRBJ2-1
CDR3 protein: CASSKQDSNQPQHF; CDR3 DNA: TGTGCCAGCAGCAAACAGGATAGCAATCAGCCCCAGCATTTT; D gene: -; V gene: TRBV5-6; clone size: few; J gene: TRBJ1-5
CDR3 protein: CASSEGRSYNEQFF; CDR3 DNA: TGCGCCAGCAGTGAGGGGCGTAGTTACAATGAGCAGTTCTTC; D gene: -; V gene: TRBV5-1; clone size: many; J gene: TRBJ2-1
CDR3 protein: CASSLTAGSTDTQYF; CDR3 DNA: TGTGCCAGCAGCTTAACTGCGGGTAGCACAGATACGCAGTATTTT; D gene: -; V gene: TRBV7-3; clone size: many; J gene: TRBJ2-3
CDR3 protein: CASSLVTSGNNEQFF; CDR3 DNA: TGCGCCAGCAGCTTGGTCACTAGCGGGAACAATGAGCAGTTCTTC; D gene: TRBD2; V gene: TRBV5-1; clone size: many; J gene: TRBJ2-1
CDR3 protein: CASRETQYF; CDR3 DNA: TGTGCCAGTAGAGAGACCCAGTACTTC; D gene: -; V gene: TRBV19; clone size: -; J gene: TRBJ2-5
CDR3 protein: CASSPSSRGRRQETQYF; CDR3 DNA: TGTGCCAGCTCACCAAGCTCTCGCGGGAGGAGGCAAGAGACCCAGTACTTC; D gene: TRBD2; V gene: TRBV18; clone size: many; J gene: TRBJ2-5
CDR3 protein: CASSYSNPLEAFF; CDR3 DNA: TGTGCCAGCAGTTACTCTAATCCTCTCGAAGCTTTCTTT; D gene: -; V gene: TRBV6-6; clone size: many; J gene: TRBJ1-1
CDR3 protein: CASSSGTGGDPEAFF; CDR3 DNA: TGTGCCAGCAGTTCCGGGACAGGGGGCGACCCTGAAGCTTTCTTT; D gene: TRBD1; V gene: TRBV27; clone size: -; J gene: TRBJ1-1
CDR3 protein: CASSPPGTGRSSYEQYF; CDR3 DNA: TGTGCCAGCAGTCCACCCGGGACAGGTAGAAGCTCCTACGAGCAGTACTTC; D gene: TRBD1; V gene: TRBV2; clone size: many; J gene: TRBJ2-7
CDR3 protein: CASRTTGEAGNTIYF; CDR3 DNA: TGTGCCAGTAGGACTACAGGGGAAGCTGGAAACACCATATATTTT; D gene: TRBD1; V gene: TRBV19; clone size: -; J gene: TRBJ1-3
CDR3 protein: CASSYVQGVGGTQYF; CDR3 DNA: TGTGCCAGCAGTTATGTACAGGGGGTTGGCGGGACCCAGTACTTC; D gene: TRBD1; V gene: TRBV5-6; clone size: -; J gene: TRBJ2-5
CDR3 protein: CASSLGLAGVTFF; CDR3 DNA: TGTGCCAGCAGCTTAGGCCTAGCGGGAGTTACGTTCTTC; D gene: TRBD2; V gene: TRBV7-2; clone size: few; J gene: TRBJ2-1
CDR3 protein: CASSANGQVAEAFF; CDR3 DNA: TGTGCCAGCAGCGCTAACGGACAGGTTGCCGAAGCTTTCTTT; D gene: TRBD1; V gene: TRBV9; clone size: few; J gene: TRBJ1-1
CDR3 protein: CSVNSGSPYEQYF; CDR3 DNA: TGCAGCGTAAACAGCGGGAGCCCCTACGAGCAGTACTTC; D gene: TRBD2; V gene: TRBV29-1; clone size: many; J gene: TRBJ2-7
CDR3 protein: CSASNLQANTGELFF; CDR3 DNA: TGCAGTGCTAGTAATTTACAGGCCAACACCGGGGAGCTGTTTTTT; D gene: -; V gene: TRBV20-1; clone size: once; J gene: TRBJ2-2
CDR3 protein: CSAAQETQYF; CDR3 DNA: TGCAGCGCAGCTCAAGAGACCCAGTACTTC; D gene: -; V gene: TRBV20-1; clone size: -; J gene: TRBJ2-5
CDR3 protein: CASSASGTDNTEAFF; CDR3 DNA: TGTGCCAGCAGTGCATCCGGGACAGACAACACTGAAGCTTTCTTT; D gene: TRBD1; V gene: TRBV25-1; clone size: -; J gene: TRBJ1-1